The 32 T cell receptor beta chains below come from one sample, sequenced in a study of blood T cell repertoires in COVID-19. Generated by immunoSEQ multiplex PCR, the TCRdb table keeps only in-frame clones and is missing some. The sample carries 310,000 or so clones, around 91% recorded once. The sequencing sample was made of PBMCs or T cells enriched from blood (not recorded which). All receptors derive from a woman in her forties who had recovered from COVID-19.

The J gene is TRBJ1-2, the V gene TRBV5-1; the match to TRBD1 covers 12 bases. The CDR3 is 14 amino acids. The ends lost 4 bases at V and 8 bases at J; junction bases unmatched: 6. Per germline, CDR1 SGHRS and CDR2 YFSETQ. The CDR3 region is CASSMGQGARGYTF. The CDR3 nucleotides are TGCGCCAGCAGCATGGGACAGGGGGCCAGGGGCTACACCTTC.

The CDR3 here is CASSSGGLSYNEQFF. CDR3 DNA: TGTGCCAGTAGTAGCGGGGGCCTCTCCTACAATGAGCAGTTCTTC. The chain combines TRBV19 with TRBJ2-1; weak D call: TRBD2 (7 bases). The germline V gene encodes CDR1 LNHDA and CDR2 SQIVND (reference sequence). Trimming stripped 4 bases from V and 0 bases from J, with 10 bases between. The CDR3 consists of 15 residues.

This clone turned up a few times. The gene calls are TRBV28 and TRBJ2-7; D is perhaps TRBD2 (5 bases). CDR3 length: 14 amino acids. V was trimmed by 6 bases and J by 3 bases, leaving 15 bases between them. Germline V gene lookup returns CDR1 MDHEN and CDR2 SYDVKM. The chain's CDR3 is CASRADYGVYEQYF. CDR3 bases: TGTGCCAGCAGGGCCGACTACGGAGTCTACGAGCAGTACTTC.

The CDR3 sequence is CATSPGRLNSPLHF. CDR3 sequence (DNA): TGTGCCACCAGCCCCGGGAGGCTGAATTCACCCCTCCACTTT. The V and J genes are TRBV24-1 and TRBJ1-6, with no clear D. CDR3 size: 14 residues. Germline CDR1 is KGHDR and CDR2 is SFDVKD. The V gene lost 7 bases and the J gene lost 7 bases, with 13 bases spanning the gap.

The J gene is TRBJ2-2, the V gene TRBV7-3; D not resolved. Between the trimmed V and J ends, which lost 4 bases and 3 bases, there was a span of 6 bases. CDR1 SGHTA and CDR2 FQGTGA come from the germline V gene. The CDR3 spans 13 residues. The chain's CDR3 is CASSSLYTGELFF. CDR3 bases: TGTGCCAGCAGCTCCCTCTACACCGGGGAGCTGTTTTTT. The variable domain in full, with the rest retrieved from reference TRBV7-3 and TRBJ2-2, is GAGVSQTPSNKVTEKGKYVELRCDPISGHTALYWYRQSLGQGPEFLIYFQGTGAADDSGLPNDRFFAVRPEGSVSTLKIQRTERGDSAVYLCASSSLYTGELFFGEGSRLTVL.

In nucleotides, the CDR3 is TGTGCCAGCAGCCCCACTAGCGGGGGGTCCTACGAGCAGTACTTC. It specifies CASSPTSGGSYEQYF. This rearrangement joins TRBV11-3 to TRBJ2-7, with 12 bases fitting TRBD2. Trimming at V came to 5 bases and at J to 1 base, leaving 3 bases not matched to a gene. CDR1 is SGHNT, CDR2 YENEEA, per germline. The CDR3 covers 15 residues.

This sequence joins TRBV29-1 and TRBJ1-1, with D perhaps TRBD1 (5 bases). Germline CDR1 is SQVTM and CDR2 is ANQGSEA. Between the trimmed V and J ends, which lost 4 bases and 7 bases, there was a span of 10 bases. The CDR3 runs 11 residues. The CDR3 region has the DNA TGCAGCGTTGGGGAGGGGTTTGAAGCTTTCTTT. Its protein product is CSVGEGFEAFF.

J is TRBJ2-2 and V is TRBV19; 8 bases are shared with TRBD1. The CDR3 totals 15 residues. Trimming took 1 base from V and 3 from J; bases not matched to a gene: 1. Germline assignment: CDR1 LNHDA and CDR2 SQIVND (reference sequence). The CDR3 here is CASSIGQGYTGELFF. The CDR3 region has the DNA TGTGCCAGTAGTATAGGACAGGGGTACACCGGGGAGCTGTTTTTT.

This chain joins TRBV11-2 and TRBJ2-3, with TRBD2 matching over 14 bases. Trimming took 2 bases from V and 4 from J; bases not matched to a gene: 2. The CDR3 is 16 residues long. CDR1 and CDR2 (germline): SGHAT, FQNNGV. CDR3 coding DNA: TGTGCCAGCAGCTTATCGACTAGCGGGAGGGCAGATACGCAGTATTTT. It translates to CASSLSTSGRADTQYF.

The chain carries TRBV28 and TRBJ2-1; a weak D match, TRBD2 (6 bases). The CDR3 totals 19 residues. Trimming stripped 3 bases from V and 1 base from J, with 22 bases between. Germline V lookup: CDR1 MDHEN, CDR2 SYDVKM. The CDR3 region is CASSFSGTMSRGSYNEQFF. Here the CDR3 DNA reads TGTGCCAGCAGTTTTTCGGGTACCATGAGCCGGGGGTCCTACAATGAGCAGTTCTTC. The entire variable domain, with the rest obtained from reference TRBV28 and TRBJ2-1, is as follows: DVKVTQSSRYLVKRTGEKVFLECVQDMDHENMFWYRQDPGLGLRLIYFSYDVKMKEKGDIPEGYSVSREKKERFSLILESASTNQTSMYLCASSFSGTMSRGSYNEQFFGPGTRLTVL.

The gene calls are TRBV11-3 and TRBJ1-1; tentative D call: TRBD1 (5 bases). Germline assignment: CDR1 SGHNT and CDR2 YENEEA. Trimming removed 3 bases at V and 6 bases at J, with 17 bases between. This CDR3 comprises 15 residues. CDR3 sequence reads: CASSFYRPEGPEAFF. CDR3 bases: TGTGCCAGCAGCTTCTACAGGCCGGAGGGCCCTGAAGCTTTCTTT.

The chain recombines TRBV5-8 with TRBJ2-1; 15 bases are shared with TRBD2. V shed 4 bases, J shed 4 bases, and the junction held 3 bases outside the gene matches. Germline lookup yields CDR1 SGHTS and CDR2 YDEGEE. The CDR3 consists of 16 residues. The CDR3 coding sequence is TGTGCCAGCAGCCCCGGACTAGCGGGGGGGTACAATGAGCAGTTCTTC. Translating gives CASSPGLAGGYNEQFF.

V is TRBV10-3 and J is TRBJ2-1; 10 bases map to TRBD1. In germline, CDR1 is ENHRY, CDR2 SYGVKD. CDR3 length: 14 residues. The V segment lost 6 bases and the J segment 5 bases; nucleotides outside the gene matches: 4. For the CDR3, the DNA is TGTGCCATCAGGACAGGGGGCATGAACAATGAGCAGTTCTTC. Translating gives CAIRTGGMNNEQFF.

This sequence joins TRBV29-1 and TRBJ1-2, with 7 positions matching TRBD1. V trimming: 5 bases; J trimming: 2 bases; junction bases outside the gene matches: 5. The CDR3 is 13 amino acids. Germline V gene sequence: CDR1 SQVTM, CDR2 ANQGSEA. CDR3 in DNA: TGCAGCGTTTCCGACAGGGTGAACTATGGCTACACCTTC. Its protein product is CSVSDRVNYGYTF.

The gene calls are TRBV7-6 and TRBJ1-4, with TRBD1 as a possible D gene (6 bases). V gave up 5 bases and J gave up 2 bases, with 9 bases separating them. Germline CDR1 is SGHVS and CDR2 is FNYEAQ. The CDR3 has 14 amino acids. DNA of the CDR3: TGTGCCAGCAGCGAAGACAGGACTAATGAAAAACTGTTTTTT. Its translation: CASSEDRTNEKLFF.

The chain recombines TRBV11-2 with TRBJ2-1, with 10 nucleotides matching TRBD2. CDR3 size: 18 residues. The germline V gene has CDR1 SGHAT and CDR2 FQNNGV. Trimming at V came to 0 bases and at J to 4 bases, leaving 9 bases not matched to a gene. DNA of the CDR3: TGTGCCAGCAGCTTAGATTCGGCTAGCGGGGGCCTATACAATGAGCAGTTCTTC. As protein: CASSLDSASGGLYNEQFF.

This sequence joins TRBV15 and TRBJ1-5; the D is unclear. Germline CDR1 and CDR2: LNHNV and YYDKDF (reference sequence). Between the trimmed V and J ends, which lost 5 bases and 0 bases, there was a span of 17 bases. There are 17 residues in the CDR3. The CDR3 sequence is CATSQTPQKYSNQPQHF. The CDR3, as DNA: TGTGCCACCAGCCAAACTCCACAGAAATATAGCAATCAGCCCCAGCATTTT.

V and J are TRBV4-2 and TRBJ2-7, with D maybe TRBD2 (6 bases). The CDR3 length is 15 residues. Trimming took 0 bases from V and 5 from J, leaving 14 bases between them. CDR1 LGHNA and CDR2 YNFKEQ come from the germline V gene. The CDR3 sequence is CASSQDRMGGHEQYF. CDR3 in DNA: TGTGCCAGCAGCCAAGATCGGATGGGGGGTCACGAGCAGTACTTC.

This clone was observed once. The V and J genes are TRBV5-4 and TRBJ2-1; perhaps TRBD1 as D (5 bases). V shed 0 bases and J shed 0 bases, with 7 bases lying between them. Per the germline V gene, CDR1 is SGHNT and CDR2 is YYREEE (reference sequence). This CDR3 comprises 15 residues. The DNA for the CDR3 is TGTGCCAGCAGCTTGGGTCAGGGCTCCTACAATGAGCAGTTCTTC. Translation gives CASSLGQGSYNEQFF.

V and J are TRBV6-6 and TRBJ2-7; tentatively, D is TRBD1 (6 bases). Germline assignment: CDR1 MNHNY and CDR2 SVGAGI (reference sequence). There are 12 residues in the CDR3. The germline V and J ends were trimmed by 6 bases and 3 bases, with 9 bases remaining between them. CDR3 region: CASRLRGYEQYF. CDR3 DNA sequence: TGTGCCAGCAGGCTCAGGGGCTACGAGCAGTACTTC.

CDR3 nucleotides: TGTGCCAGCAGCTTGCGTTTGGCGGCAGATACGCAGTATTTT. It is translated as CASSLRLAADTQYF. This chain links TRBV7-3 with TRBJ2-3, with D hard to call. The V end was cut by 3 bases, the J end by 4 bases, with 11 bases between. The CDR3 is 14 residues long. Germline loops: CDR1 SGHTA, CDR2 FQGTGA.

This clone has a handful of counts. This chain joins TRBV14 and TRBJ1-1, with D possibly matching TRBD1 (5 bases). Trimming stripped 3 bases from V and 11 bases from J, with 13 bases between. Germline lookup yields CDR1 SGHDN and CDR2 FVKESK. The CDR3 sequence is 12 residues long. The CDR3 loop is CASSQYGRVAFF. The CDR3 DNA reads as TGTGCCAGCAGCCAGTATGGCAGGGTGGCTTTCTTT.

The chain employs TRBV3-1 (or the pseudogene TRBV3-2) and TRBJ1-5; D gene unclear. Germline V gives CDR1 LGHDT, CDR2 YNNKEL (reference sequence). The CDR3 consists of 12 residues. V was pared by 0 bases and J by 7 bases, with 4 bases between. CDR3 loop: CASSQEGQPQHF. CDR3 DNA sequence: TGTGCCAGCAGCCAAGAGGGCCAGCCCCAGCATTTT.

J is TRBJ2-7 and V is TRBV6-2 or TRBV6-3; D uncertain. Germline CDR1 MNHEY, CDR2 SVGEGT. Between the trimmed V and J ends, which lost 2 bases and 0 bases, there was a span of 5 bases. The CDR3 is made up of 13 amino acids. The chain's CDR3 is CASSYGPSYEQYF. The CDR3 DNA is TGTGCCAGCAGTTACGGCCCCTCCTACGAGCAGTACTTC.

V is TRBV5-6 and J is TRBJ2-1; D is perhaps TRBD1 (6 bases). V was pared by 3 bases and J by 6 bases, with 13 bases between. Germline CDR1 SGHDT, CDR2 YYEEEE. The CDR3 totals 14 residues. The CDR3 region has the DNA TGTGCCAGCAGCTCCCGGTTAGGGGGCAATGAGCAGTTCTTC. It codes for CASSSRLGGNEQFF.

V and J are TRBV5-1 and TRBJ2-1; TRBD2 matches at 9 bases. The germline V gene encodes CDR1 SGHRS and CDR2 YFSETQ. This CDR3 spans 15 amino acids. Trimming at V came to 4 bases and at J to 3 bases, leaving 5 bases not matched to a gene. The CDR3 bases are TGCGCCAGCAGCGACGGGACTAGCAGCTACAATGAGCAGTTCTTC. This sequence encodes CASSDGTSSYNEQFF.

This clone was seen only a few times. Other DNA sequences within the sample encode an identical CDR3. J is TRBJ2-5 and V is TRBV9; TRBD1 matches at 11 bases. V lost 2 bases and J lost 4; bases outside the gene matches: 4. The CDR3 consists of 15 residues. Germline CDR1 reads SGDLS; CDR2 reads YYNGEE. The CDR3 DNA follows: TGTGCCAGCAGCGTTGGACAGGGGGCGCGAGAGACCCAGTACTTC. Its protein is CASSVGQGARETQYF.

The chain is built from TRBV29-1 and TRBJ1-1, with D perhaps TRBD1 (5 bases). With 6 bases removed from V and 4 bases from J, the gap between germline ends came to 9 bases. CDR3 size: 11 residues. Germline CDR1 reads SQVTM; CDR2 reads ANQGSEA. The CDR3 loop reads CSVGRGTEAFF. As DNA, the CDR3 is TGCAGCGTGGGGAGGGGCACTGAAGCTTTCTTT.

The chain carries TRBV19 and TRBJ1-1; D is perhaps TRBD1 (6 bases). The ends were cut back, 5 bases at V and 1 base at J, with 8 bases in the middle. CDR3 size: 13 residues. The V gene's germline CDR1 is LNHDA and CDR2 SQIVND (reference sequence). CDR3 in amino acids: CASSSTGNTEAFF. In nucleotides, the CDR3 is TGTGCCAGTAGTTCGACAGGGAACACTGAAGCTTTCTTT.

The CDR3 nucleotides read TGTGCCAGCAGTGCGGGTGAGCAGTTCTTC. Residues: CASSAGEQFF. The J gene is TRBJ2-1, the V gene TRBV2; no clear D gene. V lost 4 bases and J 9 bases, leaving 4 bases between the germline ends. The CDR3 is 10 amino acids. Per the germline V gene, CDR1 is SNHLY and CDR2 is FYNNEI. Together with reference TRBV2 and TRBJ2-1, the CDR3 gives the full variable domain: EPEVTQTPSHQVTQMGQEVILRCVPISNHLYFYWYRQILGQKVEFLVSFYNNEISEKSEIFDDQFSVERPDGSNFTLKIRSTKLEDSAMYFCASSAGEQFFGPGTRLTVL.

The V and J genes are TRBV30 and TRBJ1-4, with 11 bases fitting TRBD1. CDR1 and CDR2 (germline): GTSNPN, SVGIG (reference sequence). CDR3 length: 15 amino acids. V lost 2 bases and J lost 7; bases outside the gene matches: 6. This CDR3 reads CAWSTQGTGGEKLFF. As DNA, the CDR3 is TGTGCCTGGAGTACCCAAGGGACAGGGGGTGAAAAACTGTTTTTT.

The chain is built from TRBV18 and TRBJ1-1; D might be TRBD1 (5 bases). Trimming removed 2 bases at V and 1 base at J, with 8 bases between. In germline, CDR1 is KGHSH, CDR2 LQKENI. The CDR3 has 14 residues. The CDR3 protein is CASSPVGRNTEAFF. CDR3 coding DNA: TGTGCCAGCTCACCAGTGGGGCGGAACACTGAAGCTTTCTTT. The entire variable domain, with the rest obtained from reference TRBV18 and TRBJ1-1, is as follows: NAGVMQNPRHLVRRRGQEARLRCSPMKGHSHVYWYRQLPEEGLKFMVYLQKENIIDESGMPKERFSAEFPKEGPSILRIQQVVRGDSAAYFCASSPVGRNTEAFFGQGTRLTVV.